The clone carrying this T cell receptor beta chain has only one observation. This entry belongs to a study of blood T cell repertoires in COVID-19. Produced via immunoSEQ multiplex PCR; TCRdb's table is partial and in-frame only. Here the sample spans fewer than 350,000 clones, about nine tenths being singletons. The CDR3 consists of 15 residues. The germline V and J ends were trimmed by 4 bases and 1 base, with 8 bases remaining between them. CDR1 and CDR2 from the germline V gene are SNHLY and FYNNEI. The chain is built from TRBV2 and TRBJ2-6; TRBD2 might be the D (5 bases). Material for sequencing was PBMCs or T cells enriched from blood (not recorded which). This TCR derives from a woman in her thirties or forties with acute COVID-19. CDR3 sequence reads: CASSAGESGANVLTF. The DNA for the CDR3 is TGTGCCAGCAGTGCTGGGGAGTCTGGGGCCAACGTCCTGACTTTC.